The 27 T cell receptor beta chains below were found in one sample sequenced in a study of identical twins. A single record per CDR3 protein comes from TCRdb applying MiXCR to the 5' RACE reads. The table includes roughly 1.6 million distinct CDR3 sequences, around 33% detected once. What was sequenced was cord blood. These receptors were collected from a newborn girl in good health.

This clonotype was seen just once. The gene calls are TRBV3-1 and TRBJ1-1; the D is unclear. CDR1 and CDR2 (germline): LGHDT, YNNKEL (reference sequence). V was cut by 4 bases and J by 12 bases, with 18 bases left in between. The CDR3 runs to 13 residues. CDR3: CASSPSSGSSTFF. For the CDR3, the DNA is TGTGCCAGCAGCCCCTCCTCTGGGTCATCGACTTTCTTT.

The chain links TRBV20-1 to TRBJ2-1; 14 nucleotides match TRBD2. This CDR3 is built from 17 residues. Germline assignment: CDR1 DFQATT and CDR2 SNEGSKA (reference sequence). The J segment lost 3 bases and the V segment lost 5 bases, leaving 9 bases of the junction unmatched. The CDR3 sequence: CSAFTGTSGSDYNEQFF. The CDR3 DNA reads TGCAGTGCTTTCACCGGGACTAGCGGGAGCGACTACAATGAGCAGTTCTTC.

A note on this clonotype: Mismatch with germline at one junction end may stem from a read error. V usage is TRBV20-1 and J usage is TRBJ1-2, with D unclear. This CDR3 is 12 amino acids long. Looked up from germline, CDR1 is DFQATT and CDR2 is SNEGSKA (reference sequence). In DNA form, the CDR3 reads TGTAGTGCTCTGAGTCACCTCTATGGCTACACCTTC. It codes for CSALSHLYGYTF.

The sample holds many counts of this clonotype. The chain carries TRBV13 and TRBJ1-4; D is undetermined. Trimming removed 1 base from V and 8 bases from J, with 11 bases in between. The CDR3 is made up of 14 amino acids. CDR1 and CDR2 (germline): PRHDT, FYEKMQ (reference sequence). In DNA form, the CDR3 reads TGTGCCAGCAGCTTAGTTCCCGGCCAGGAAAAACTGTTTTTT. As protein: CASSLVPGQEKLFF.

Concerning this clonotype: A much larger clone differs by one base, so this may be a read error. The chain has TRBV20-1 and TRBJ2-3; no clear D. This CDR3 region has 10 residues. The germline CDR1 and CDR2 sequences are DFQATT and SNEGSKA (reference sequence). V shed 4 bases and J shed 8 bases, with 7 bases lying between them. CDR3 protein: CSAMWGTQYF. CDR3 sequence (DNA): TGCAGTGCTATGTGGGGTACGCAGTATTTT.

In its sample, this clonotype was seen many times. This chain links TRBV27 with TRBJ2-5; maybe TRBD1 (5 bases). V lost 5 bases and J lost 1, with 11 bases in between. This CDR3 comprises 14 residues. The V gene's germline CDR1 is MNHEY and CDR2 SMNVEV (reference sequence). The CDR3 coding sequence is TGTGCCAGCAGTAACCAGGGTATCCAAGAGACCCAGTACTTC. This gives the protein CASSNQGIQETQYF.

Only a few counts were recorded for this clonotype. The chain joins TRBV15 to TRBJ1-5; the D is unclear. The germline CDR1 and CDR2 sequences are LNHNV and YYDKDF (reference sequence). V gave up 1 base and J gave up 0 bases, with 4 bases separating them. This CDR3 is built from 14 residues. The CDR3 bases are TGTGCCACCAGCAGAGTTGATAGCAATCAGCCCCAGCATTTT. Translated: CATSRVDSNQPQHF. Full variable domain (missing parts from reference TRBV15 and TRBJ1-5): DAMVIQNPRYQVTQFGKPVTLSCSQTLNHNVMYWYQQKSSQAPKLLFHYYDKDFNNEADTPDNFQSRRPNTSFCFLDIRSPGLGDTAMYLCATSRVDSNQPQHFGDGTRLSIL.

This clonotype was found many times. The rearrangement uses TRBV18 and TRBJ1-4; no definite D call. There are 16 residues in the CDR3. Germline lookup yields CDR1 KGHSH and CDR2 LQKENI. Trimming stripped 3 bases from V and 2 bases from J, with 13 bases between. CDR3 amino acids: CASSPYGRVTNEKLFF. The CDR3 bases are TGTGCCAGCTCACCTTACGGGCGCGTGACTAATGAAAAACTGTTTTTT.

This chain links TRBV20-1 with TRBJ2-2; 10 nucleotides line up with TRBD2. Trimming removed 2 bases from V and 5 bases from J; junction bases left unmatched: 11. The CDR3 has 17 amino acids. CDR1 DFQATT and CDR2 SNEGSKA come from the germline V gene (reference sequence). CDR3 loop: CSARNSLAGRATGELFF. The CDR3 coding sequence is TGCAGTGCTAGAAACTCACTAGCGGGACGAGCTACCGGGGAGCTGTTTTTT.

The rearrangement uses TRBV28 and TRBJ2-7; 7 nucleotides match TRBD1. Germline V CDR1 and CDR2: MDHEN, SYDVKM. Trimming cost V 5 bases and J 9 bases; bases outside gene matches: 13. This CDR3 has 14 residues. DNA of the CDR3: TGTGCCAGCAGTAGCCCGGGACAGAGGATGCGGCAGTACTTC. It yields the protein CASSSPGQRMRQYF.

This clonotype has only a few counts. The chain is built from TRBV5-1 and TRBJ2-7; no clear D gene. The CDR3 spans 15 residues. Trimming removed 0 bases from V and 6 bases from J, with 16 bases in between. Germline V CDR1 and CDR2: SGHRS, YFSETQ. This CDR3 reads CASSLDRLPGLEQYF. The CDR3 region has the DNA TGCGCCAGCAGCTTGGATCGACTGCCGGGTCTCGAGCAGTACTTC. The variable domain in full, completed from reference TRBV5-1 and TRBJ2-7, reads KAGVTQTPRYLIKTRGQQVTLSCSPISGHRSVSWYQQTPGQGLQFLFEYFSETQRNKGNFPGRFSGRQFSNSRSEMNVSTLELGDSALYLCASSLDRLPGLEQYFGPGTRLTVT.

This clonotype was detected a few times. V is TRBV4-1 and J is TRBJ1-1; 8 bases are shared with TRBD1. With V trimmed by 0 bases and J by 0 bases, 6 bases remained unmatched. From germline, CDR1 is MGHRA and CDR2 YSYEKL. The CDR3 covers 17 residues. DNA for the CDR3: TGCGCCAGCAGCCAAGACAGGGGGCGCAGGGTGAACACTGAAGCTTTCTTT. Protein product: CASSQDRGRRVNTEAFF.

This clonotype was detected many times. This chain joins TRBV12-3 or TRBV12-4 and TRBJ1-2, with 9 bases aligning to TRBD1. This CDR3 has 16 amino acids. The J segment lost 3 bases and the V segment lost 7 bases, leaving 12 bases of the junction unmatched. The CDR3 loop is CASNQLTGGWDYGYTF. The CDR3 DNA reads TGTGCCAGCAACCAACTAACAGGGGGCTGGGACTATGGCTACACCTTC.

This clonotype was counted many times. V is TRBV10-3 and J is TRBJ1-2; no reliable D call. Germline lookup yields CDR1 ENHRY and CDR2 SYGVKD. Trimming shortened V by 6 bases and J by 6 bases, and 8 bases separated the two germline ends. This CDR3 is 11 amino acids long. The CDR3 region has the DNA TGTGCCATCAGGGAATGGAATGGCTACACCTTC. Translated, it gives CAIREWNGYTF.

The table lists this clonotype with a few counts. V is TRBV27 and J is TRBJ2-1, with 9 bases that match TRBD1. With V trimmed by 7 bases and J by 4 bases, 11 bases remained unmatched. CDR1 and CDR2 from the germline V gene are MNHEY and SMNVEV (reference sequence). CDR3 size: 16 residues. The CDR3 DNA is TGTGCCAGCACCGACCGTCCCGGGACAGGGTACAATGAGCAGTTCTTC. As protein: CASTDRPGTGYNEQFF.

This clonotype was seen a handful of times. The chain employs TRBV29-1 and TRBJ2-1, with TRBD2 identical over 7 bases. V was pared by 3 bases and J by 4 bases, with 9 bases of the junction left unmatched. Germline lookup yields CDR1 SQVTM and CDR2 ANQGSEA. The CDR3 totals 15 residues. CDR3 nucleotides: TGCAGCGTTGATATATTCCCTAGCGGATACAATGAGCAGTTCTTC. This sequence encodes CSVDIFPSGYNEQFF.

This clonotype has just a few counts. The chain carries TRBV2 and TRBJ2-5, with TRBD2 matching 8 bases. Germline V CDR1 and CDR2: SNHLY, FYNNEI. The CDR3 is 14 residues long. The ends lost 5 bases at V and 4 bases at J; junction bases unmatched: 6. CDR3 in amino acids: CASSSAGDLETQYF. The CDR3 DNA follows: TGTGCCAGCAGTTCAGCGGGAGACCTAGAGACCCAGTACTTC.

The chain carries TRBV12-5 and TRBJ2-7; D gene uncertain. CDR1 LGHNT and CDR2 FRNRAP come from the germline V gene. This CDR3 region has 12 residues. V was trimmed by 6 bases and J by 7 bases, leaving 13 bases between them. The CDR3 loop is CASGQSSNEQYF. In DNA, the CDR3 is TGTGCTAGTGGACAAAGTTCCAATGAGCAGTACTTC.

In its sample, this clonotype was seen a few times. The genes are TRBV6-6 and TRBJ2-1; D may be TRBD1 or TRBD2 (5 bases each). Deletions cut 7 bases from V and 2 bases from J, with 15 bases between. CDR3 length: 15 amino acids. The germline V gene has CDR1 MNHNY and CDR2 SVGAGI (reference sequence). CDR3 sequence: CASTGTPLTYNEQFF. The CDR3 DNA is TGTGCCAGCACCGGGACGCCACTTACCTACAATGAGCAGTTCTTC.

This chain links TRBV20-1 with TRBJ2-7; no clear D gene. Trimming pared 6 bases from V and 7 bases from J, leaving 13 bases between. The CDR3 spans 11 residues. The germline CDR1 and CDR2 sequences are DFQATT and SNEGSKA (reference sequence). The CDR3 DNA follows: TGCAGTGCGCACCTCCGCAATGAGCAGTACTTC. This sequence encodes CSAHLRNEQYF.

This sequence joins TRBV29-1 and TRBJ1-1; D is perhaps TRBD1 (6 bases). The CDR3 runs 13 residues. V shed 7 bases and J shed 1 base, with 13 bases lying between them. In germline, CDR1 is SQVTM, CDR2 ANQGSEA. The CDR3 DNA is TGCAGCGGTGAGGCAGGGGCGAACACTGAAGCTTTCTTT. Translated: CSGEAGANTEAFF.

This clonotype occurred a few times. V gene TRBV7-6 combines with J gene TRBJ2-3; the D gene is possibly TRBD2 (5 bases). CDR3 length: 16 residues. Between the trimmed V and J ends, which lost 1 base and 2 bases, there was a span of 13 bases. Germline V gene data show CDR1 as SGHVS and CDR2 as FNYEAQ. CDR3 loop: CASSLGTFSLTDTQYF. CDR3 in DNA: TGTGCCAGCAGCTTAGGGACTTTCTCCCTCACAGATACGCAGTATTTT.

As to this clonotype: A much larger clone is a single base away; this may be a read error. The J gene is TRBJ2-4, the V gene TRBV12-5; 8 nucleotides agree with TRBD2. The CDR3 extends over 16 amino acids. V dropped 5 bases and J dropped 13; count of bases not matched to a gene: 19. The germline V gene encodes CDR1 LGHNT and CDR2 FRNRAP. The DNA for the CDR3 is TGTGCTAGTGGTCAAGCTACTAGCCGGGGGGGCGATGAGCAGTACTTC. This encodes CASGQATSRGGDEQYF. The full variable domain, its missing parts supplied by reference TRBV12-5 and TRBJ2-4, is DARVTQTPRHKVTEMGQEVTMRCQPILGHNTVFWYRQTMMQGLELLAYFRNRAPLDDSGMPKDRFSAEMPDATLATLKIQPSEPRDSAVYFCASGQATSRGGDEQYFGAGTRLSVL.

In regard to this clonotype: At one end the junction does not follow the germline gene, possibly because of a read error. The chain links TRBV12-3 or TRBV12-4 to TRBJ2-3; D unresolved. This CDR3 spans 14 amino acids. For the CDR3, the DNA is TGTGCCAGCAGTTTCTCTGGGCGAACAGATATGCAGTATTTT. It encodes CASSFSGRTDMQYF.

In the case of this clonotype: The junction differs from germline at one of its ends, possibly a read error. The CDR3 DNA is TGTGCCAGCGGTTACGTCCGAAACTATGGCTACACCTTC. This translates into CASGYVRNYGYTF. The chain is built from TRBV6-2 or TRBV6-3 and TRBJ1-2; D not certain. The CDR3 is 13 residues long. CDR1 MNHEY and CDR2 SVGEGT come from the germline V gene.

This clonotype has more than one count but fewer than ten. The CDR3 region is CASSLGQGAETDTQYF. Here the CDR3 DNA reads TGTGCCAGCAGTTTAGGACAGGGGGCCGAGACAGATACGCAGTATTTT. The chain combines TRBV28 with TRBJ2-3, with 11 nucleotides matching TRBD1. The CDR3 is made up of 16 amino acids. Trimming took 2 bases from V and 3 from J; bases not matched to a gene: 4. The germline CDR1 and CDR2 sequences are MDHEN and SYDVKM. The whole variable domain, remainder taken from reference TRBV28 and TRBJ2-3, is DVKVTQSSRYLVKRTGEKVFLECVQDMDHENMFWYRQDPGLGLRLIYFSYDVKMKEKGDIPEGYSVSREKKERFSLILESASTNQTSMYLCASSLGQGAETDTQYFGPGTRLTVL.

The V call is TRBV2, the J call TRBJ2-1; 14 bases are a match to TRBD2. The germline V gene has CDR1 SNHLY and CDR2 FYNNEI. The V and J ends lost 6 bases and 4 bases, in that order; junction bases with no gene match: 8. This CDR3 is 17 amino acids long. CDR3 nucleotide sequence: TGTGCCAGCAGCTCGGGACTAGCGGGGGTAAGGTACAATGAGCAGTTCTTC. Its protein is CASSSGLAGVRYNEQFF.